This T cell receptor (beta chain) was captured by sequencing in a study of blood T cell repertoires in COVID-19. This clone was recorded a few times. The CDR3 is 15 residues long. The germline CDR1 and CDR2 sequences are LNHDA and SQIVND (reference sequence). V gave up 7 bases and J gave up 7 bases; unmatched junction bases: 11. Clones were read by immunoSEQ multiplex PCR, and TCRdb kept only the in-frame ones, dropping some. The sample includes 250,000 or so clones, over 65% of them seen just once. The chain combines TRBV19 with TRBJ1-4, with 8 nucleotides matching TRBD1. This TCR derives from a woman of 80 years or more with acute or convalescent COVID-19. Sequenced input: peripheral blood. The CDR3 protein is CASTWQGASAEKLFF. The CDR3 nucleotides are TGTGCCAGTACCTGGCAGGGGGCCTCGGCTGAAAAACTGTTTTTT.